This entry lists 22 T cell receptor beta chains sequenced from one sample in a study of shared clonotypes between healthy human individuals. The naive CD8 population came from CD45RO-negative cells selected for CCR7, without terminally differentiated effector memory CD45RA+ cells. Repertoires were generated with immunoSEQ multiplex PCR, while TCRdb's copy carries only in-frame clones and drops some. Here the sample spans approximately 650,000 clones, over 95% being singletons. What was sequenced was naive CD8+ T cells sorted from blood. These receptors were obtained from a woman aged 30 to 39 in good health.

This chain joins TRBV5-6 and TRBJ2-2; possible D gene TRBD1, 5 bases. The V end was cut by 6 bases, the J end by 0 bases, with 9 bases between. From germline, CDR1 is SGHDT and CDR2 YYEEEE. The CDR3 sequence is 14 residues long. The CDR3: CASTPGSNTGELFF. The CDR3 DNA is TGTGCCAGCACGCCAGGGTCGAACACCGGGGAGCTGTTTTTT.

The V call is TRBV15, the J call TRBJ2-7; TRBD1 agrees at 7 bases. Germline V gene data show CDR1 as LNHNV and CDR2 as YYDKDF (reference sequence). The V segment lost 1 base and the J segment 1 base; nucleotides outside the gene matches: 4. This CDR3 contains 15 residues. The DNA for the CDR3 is TGTGCCACCAGCAGAGCTACAGGGGATTCCTACGAGCAGTACTTC. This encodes CATSRATGDSYEQYF.

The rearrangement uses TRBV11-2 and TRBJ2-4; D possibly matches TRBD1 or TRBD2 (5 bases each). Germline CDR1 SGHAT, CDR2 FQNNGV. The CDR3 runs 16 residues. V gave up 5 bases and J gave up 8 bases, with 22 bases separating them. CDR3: CASSPRAGTDTYIQYF. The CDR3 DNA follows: TGTGCCAGCAGCCCCCGCGCCGGGACCGATACCTACATTCAGTACTTC. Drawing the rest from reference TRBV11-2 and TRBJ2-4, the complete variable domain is EAGVAQSPRYKIIEKRQSVAFWCNPISGHATLYWYQQILGQGPKLLIQFQNNGVVDDSQLPKDRFSAERLKGVDSTLKIQPAKLEDSAVYLCASSPRAGTDTYIQYFGAGTRLSVL.

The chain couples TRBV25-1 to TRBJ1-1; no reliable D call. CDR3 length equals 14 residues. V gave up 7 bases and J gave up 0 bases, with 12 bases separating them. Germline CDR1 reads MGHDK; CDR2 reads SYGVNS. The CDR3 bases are TGTGCCAGCATCCCCGACGGGTTGAACACTGAAGCTTTCTTT. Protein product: CASIPDGLNTEAFF.

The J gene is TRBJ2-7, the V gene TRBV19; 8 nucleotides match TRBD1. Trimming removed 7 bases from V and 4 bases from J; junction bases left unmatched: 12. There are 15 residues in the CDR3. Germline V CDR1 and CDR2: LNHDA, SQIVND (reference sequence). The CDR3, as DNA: TGTGCCAGTACACAAGGGACAGGCCTAGGTTACGAGCAGTACTTC. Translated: CASTQGTGLGYEQYF.

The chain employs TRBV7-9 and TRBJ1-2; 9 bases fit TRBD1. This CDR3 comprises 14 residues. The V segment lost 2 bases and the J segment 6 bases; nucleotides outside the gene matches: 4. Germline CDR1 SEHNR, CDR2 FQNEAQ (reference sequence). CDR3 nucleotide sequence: TGTGCCAGCAGCTTAACAAGGACAGGGGATGGCTACACCTTC. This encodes CASSLTRTGDGYTF.

In nucleotides, the CDR3 is TGCGCCAGCAGCCAAGAGGTTCACAGGGCCCGACGGTGGGGCGAGCAGTACTTC. It codes for CASSQEVHRARRWGEQYF. The rearrangement uses TRBV4-1 and TRBJ2-7; possible D gene TRBD1, 6 bases. V was cut by 0 bases and J by 6 bases, with 24 bases left in between. Looked up from germline, CDR1 is MGHRA and CDR2 is YSYEKL. The CDR3 length is 18 residues.

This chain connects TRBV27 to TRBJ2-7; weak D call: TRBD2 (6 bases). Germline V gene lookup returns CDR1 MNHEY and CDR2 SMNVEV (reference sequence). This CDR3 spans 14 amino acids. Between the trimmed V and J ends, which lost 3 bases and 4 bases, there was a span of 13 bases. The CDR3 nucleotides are TGTGCCAGCAGTTTTTCGGGGGATTTGTACGAGCAGTACTTC. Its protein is CASSFSGDLYEQYF.

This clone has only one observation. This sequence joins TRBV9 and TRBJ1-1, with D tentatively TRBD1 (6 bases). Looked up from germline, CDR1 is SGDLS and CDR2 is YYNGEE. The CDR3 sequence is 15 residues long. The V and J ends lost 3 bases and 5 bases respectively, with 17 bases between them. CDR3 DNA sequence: TGTGCCAGCAGCGCCGCCACAGGGTATCGGACTGAAGCTTTCTTT. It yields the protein CASSAATGYRTEAFF.

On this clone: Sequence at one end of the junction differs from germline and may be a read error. The CDR3, as DNA: TGTGCCAGCACTGAAATGGACACTTACTCCTACGAGCAGTACTTC. Its translation: CASTEMDTYSYEQYF. V is TRBV6-1 and J is TRBJ2-7, with a tentative D call TRBD1 (5 bases). Per the germline V gene, CDR1 is MNHNS and CDR2 is SASEGT. The CDR3 has 15 amino acids.

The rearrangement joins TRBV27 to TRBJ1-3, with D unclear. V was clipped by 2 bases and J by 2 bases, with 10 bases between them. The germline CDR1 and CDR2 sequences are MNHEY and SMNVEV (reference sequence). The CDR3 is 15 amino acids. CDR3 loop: CASSLNGSPGNTIYF. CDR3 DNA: TGTGCCAGCAGTTTAAATGGGAGCCCTGGAAACACCATATATTTT.

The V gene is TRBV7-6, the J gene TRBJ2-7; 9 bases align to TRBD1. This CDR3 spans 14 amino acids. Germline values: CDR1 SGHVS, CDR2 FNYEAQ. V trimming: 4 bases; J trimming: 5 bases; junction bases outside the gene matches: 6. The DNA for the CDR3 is TGTGCCAGCAGCTCACGGGACAGGGAGGACGAGCAGTACTTC. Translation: CASSSRDREDEQYF.

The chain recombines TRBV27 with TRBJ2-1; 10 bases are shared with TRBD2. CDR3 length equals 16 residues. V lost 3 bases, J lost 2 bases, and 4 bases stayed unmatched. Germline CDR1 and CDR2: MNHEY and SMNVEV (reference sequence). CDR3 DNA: TGTGCCAGCAGTTTTCTAACTAGCGGGACCTACAATGAGCAGTTCTTC. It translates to CASSFLTSGTYNEQFF.

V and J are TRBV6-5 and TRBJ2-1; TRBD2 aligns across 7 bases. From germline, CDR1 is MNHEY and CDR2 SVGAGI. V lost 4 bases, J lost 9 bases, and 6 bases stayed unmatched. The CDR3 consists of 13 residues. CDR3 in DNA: TGTGCCAGCAGTTCCCGGGACTACCTTGAGCAGTTCTTC. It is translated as CASSSRDYLEQFF.

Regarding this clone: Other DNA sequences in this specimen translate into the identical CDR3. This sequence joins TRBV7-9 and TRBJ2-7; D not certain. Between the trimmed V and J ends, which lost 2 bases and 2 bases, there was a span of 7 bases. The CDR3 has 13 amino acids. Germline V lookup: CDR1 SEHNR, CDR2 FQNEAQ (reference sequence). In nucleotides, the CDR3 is TGTGCCAGCAGCTTATCTGAAACCTACGAGCAGTACTTC. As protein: CASSLSETYEQYF. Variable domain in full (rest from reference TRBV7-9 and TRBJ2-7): DTGVSQNPRHKITKRGQNVTFRCDPISEHNRLYWYRQTLGQGPEFLTYFQNEAQLEKSRLLSDRFSAERPKGSFSTLEIQRTEQGDSAMYLCASSLSETYEQYFGPGTRLTVT.

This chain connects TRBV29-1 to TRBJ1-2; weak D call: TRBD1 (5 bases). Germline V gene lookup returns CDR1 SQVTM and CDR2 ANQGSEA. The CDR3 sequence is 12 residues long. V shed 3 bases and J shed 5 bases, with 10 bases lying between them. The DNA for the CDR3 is TGCAGCGTTGAGATAGGGGAGTATGGCTACACCTTC. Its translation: CSVEIGEYGYTF.

This CDR3 is CASSPKDRESYNEQFF. The CDR3 coding sequence is TGTGCCAGCAGCCCGAAGGACAGGGAATCCTACAATGAGCAGTTCTTC. The genes are TRBV13 and TRBJ2-1; 8 bases match TRBD1. This CDR3 has 16 amino acids. Per germline, CDR1 PRHDT and CDR2 FYEKMQ (reference sequence). Unmatched junction bases numbered 7, after V lost 5 bases and J lost 1 base.

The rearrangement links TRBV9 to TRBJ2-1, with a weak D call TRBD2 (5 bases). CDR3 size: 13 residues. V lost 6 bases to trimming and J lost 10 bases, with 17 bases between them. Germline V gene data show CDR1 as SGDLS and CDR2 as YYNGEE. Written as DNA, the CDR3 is TGTGCCAGCACCCCCATACTAGTTAGCGAGCAGTTCTTC. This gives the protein CASTPILVSEQFF.

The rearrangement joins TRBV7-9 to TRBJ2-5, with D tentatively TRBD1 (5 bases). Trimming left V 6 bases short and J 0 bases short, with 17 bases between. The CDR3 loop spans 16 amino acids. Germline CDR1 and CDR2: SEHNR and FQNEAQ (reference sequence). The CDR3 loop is CASRKSGAGHQETQYF. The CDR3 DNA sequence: TGTGCCAGCAGAAAATCTGGGGCAGGACACCAAGAGACCCAGTACTTC.

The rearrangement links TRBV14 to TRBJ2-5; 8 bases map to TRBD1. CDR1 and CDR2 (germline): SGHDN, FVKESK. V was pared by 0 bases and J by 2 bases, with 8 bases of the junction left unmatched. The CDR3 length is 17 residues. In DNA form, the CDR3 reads TGTGCCAGCAGCCAAGATGTCGGCAGGGGGCTTCAAGAGACCCAGTACTTC. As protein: CASSQDVGRGLQETQYF.

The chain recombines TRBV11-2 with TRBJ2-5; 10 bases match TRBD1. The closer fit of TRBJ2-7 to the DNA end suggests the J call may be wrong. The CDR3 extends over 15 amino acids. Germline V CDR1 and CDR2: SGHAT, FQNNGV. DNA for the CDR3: TGTGCCAGCAGCTCAGGACAGGGGGTCCCCTACGAGCAGTACTTC. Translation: CASSSGQGVPYEQYF.

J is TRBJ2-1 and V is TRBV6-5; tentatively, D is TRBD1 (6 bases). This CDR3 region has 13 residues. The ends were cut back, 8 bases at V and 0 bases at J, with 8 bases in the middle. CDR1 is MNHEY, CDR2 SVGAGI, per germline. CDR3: CASGGRSYNEQFF. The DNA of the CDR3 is TGTGCCAGCGGGGGCCGCTCCTACAATGAGCAGTTCTTC.